Below, 24 T cell receptor beta chains from the same sample are listed, as sequenced in a study of blood T cell repertoires in COVID-19. This table comes from immunoSEQ multiplex PCR, and its TCRdb copy is limited to in-frame clones, with some not included. Of 200,000 to 250,000 clones detected, more than 65% appear once; the ten largest clones hold about 8.9%. Sequencing input: peripheral blood. These receptors were collected from a man aged 50 to 60 with active or convalescent COVID-19.

The chain carries TRBV5-4 and TRBJ2-5; D is perhaps TRBD2 (5 bases). The CDR3 spans 15 residues. Trimming removed 0 bases from V and 5 bases from J, with 14 bases in between. The V gene's germline CDR1 is SGHNT and CDR2 YYREEE (reference sequence). The CDR3 coding sequence is TGTGCCAGCAGCTTGGCCGCACGGGGTTGGGAGACCCAGTACTTC. This gives the protein CASSLAARGWETQYF.

The genes are TRBV7-6 and TRBJ2-1; D is perhaps TRBD1 (6 bases). V was trimmed by 9 bases and J by 3 bases, leaving 9 bases between them. CDR1 SGHVS and CDR2 FNYEAQ come from the germline V gene. The CDR3 is 12 amino acids. The CDR3, as DNA: TGTGCCAGTAGCAGGGGCTACAATGAGCAGTTCTTC. It encodes CASSRGYNEQFF. Full variable domain (missing parts from reference TRBV7-6 and TRBJ2-1): GAGVSQSPRYKVTKRGQDVALRCDPISGHVSLYWYRQALGQGPEFLTYFNYEAQQDKSGLPNDRFSAERPEGSISTLTIQRTEQRDSAMYRCASSRGYNEQFFGPGTRLTVL.

The chain recombines TRBV6-2 or TRBV6-3 with TRBJ2-7; a possible D gene is TRBD1 (6 bases). The CDR3 is 17 amino acids. With 0 bases removed from V and 0 bases from J, the gap between germline ends came to 15 bases. Germline V gene sequence: CDR1 MNHEY, CDR2 SVGEGT. The CDR3 loop is CASSYSYPGVSSYEQYF. The CDR3 region has the DNA TGTGCCAGCAGTTACTCTTATCCAGGGGTCAGCTCCTACGAGCAGTACTTC.

V and J are TRBV2 and TRBJ2-1; 8 nucleotides line up with TRBD2. The germline gives CDR1 SNHLY, CDR2 FYNNEI. With V trimmed by 8 bases and J by 9 bases, 12 bases remained unmatched. The CDR3 is made up of 14 amino acids. CDR3 region: CASSASGLDSEQFF. Here the CDR3 DNA reads TGTGCCAGCTCGGCTAGCGGGTTAGACAGTGAGCAGTTCTTC.

The CDR3 protein is CASSSTGVETQYF. DNA for the CDR3: TGTGCCAGCAGCTCGACAGGGGTGGAGACCCAGTACTTC. The J gene is TRBJ2-5, the V gene TRBV5-6, with 8 bases that match TRBD1. This CDR3 is built from 13 residues. The V gene's germline CDR1 is SGHDT and CDR2 YYEEEE. The trim removed 3 bases at V and 5 bases at J, leaving 3 bases unmatched.

This rearrangement joins TRBV6-2 or TRBV6-3 to TRBJ2-1; the D gene is possibly TRBD1 (5 bases). In germline, CDR1 is MNHEY, CDR2 SVGEGT. The length of the CDR3 is 15 residues. Deletions cut 0 bases from V and 7 bases from J, with 13 bases between. The CDR3 DNA reads TGTGCCAGCAGTTACTCAGGACATAGTGGGAATGAGCAGTTCTTC. Translated: CASSYSGHSGNEQFF.

The genes are TRBV6-5 and TRBJ1-3, with D unresolved. Germline V gives CDR1 MNHEY, CDR2 SVGAGI. The CDR3 length is 14 residues. Trimming shortened V by 6 bases and J by 1 base, and 10 bases separated the two germline ends. CDR3 loop: CASRVTASGNTIYF. Here the CDR3 DNA reads TGTGCCAGCAGAGTTACAGCATCTGGAAACACCATATATTTT.

The genes are TRBV5-1 and TRBJ2-3; the D gene is possibly TRBD1 (6 bases). This CDR3 contains 15 residues. V lost 4 bases and J 2 bases, leaving 14 bases between the germline ends. Germline loops: CDR1 SGHRS, CDR2 YFSETQ. CDR3 loop: CASSPNRAFTDTQYF. The CDR3 DNA follows: TGCGCCAGCAGCCCGAACAGGGCGTTCACAGATACGCAGTATTTT. Full variable domain (rest looked up from reference TRBV5-1 and TRBJ2-3): KAGVTQTPRYLIKTRGQQVTLSCSPISGHRSVSWYQQTPGQGLQFLFEYFSETQRNKGNFPGRFSGRQFSNSRSEMNVSTLELGDSALYLCASSPNRAFTDTQYFGPGTRLTVL.

The rearrangement uses TRBV7-9 and TRBJ1-1, with D possibly being TRBD1 (6 bases). Germline loops: CDR1 SEHNR, CDR2 FQNEAQ (reference sequence). This CDR3 comprises 14 residues. Trimming shortened V by 7 bases and J by 4 bases, and 16 bases separated the two germline ends. CDR3 residues: CASTAGGDGTEAFF. In DNA, the CDR3 is TGTGCCAGCACCGCGGGGGGCGATGGCACTGAAGCTTTCTTT.

The rearrangement links TRBV24-1 to TRBJ1-6; maybe TRBD1 (6 bases). Trimming shortened V by 7 bases and J by 7 bases, and 13 bases separated the two germline ends. This CDR3 has 14 residues. Germline CDR1 is KGHDR and CDR2 is SFDVKD. CDR3 sequence (DNA): TGTGCCACCAGGGGGGGGCCGATGAATTCACCCCTCCACTTT. Translation: CATRGGPMNSPLHF.

V is TRBV15 and J is TRBJ2-7; TRBD2 aligns across 8 bases. The V segment lost 2 bases and the J segment 4 bases; nucleotides outside the gene matches: 7. Looked up from germline, CDR1 is LNHNV and CDR2 is YYDKDF (reference sequence). The CDR3 has 15 amino acids. The CDR3 here is CATSRLGLAGYEQYF. The CDR3 nucleotides are TGTGCCACCAGCAGACTAGGACTAGCTGGGTACGAGCAGTACTTC. Based on the CDR3 plus reference TRBV15 and TRBJ2-7, the full variable domain is DAMVIQNPRYQVTQFGKPVTLSCSQTLNHNVMYWYQQKSSQAPKLLFHYYDKDFNNEADTPDNFQSRRPNTSFCFLDIRSPGLGDTAMYLCATSRLGLAGYEQYFGPGTRLTVT.

The chain has TRBV7-2 and TRBJ1-4, with D possibly being TRBD1 (6 bases). CDR1 and CDR2 from the germline V gene are SGHTA and FQGNSA. The CDR3 contains 15 residues. Trimming stripped 2 bases from V and 7 bases from J, with 14 bases between. The CDR3: CASSLPPQGSEKLFF. The CDR3 DNA reads as TGTGCCAGCAGCTTACCGCCACAGGGAAGTGAAAAACTGTTTTTT.

This chain uses TRBV11-2 with TRBJ2-2, with D perhaps TRBD1 (5 bases). The V end lost 2 bases, the J end lost 4 bases, and 17 bases lay between the germline ends. Germline CDR1 and CDR2: SGHAT and FQNNGV. The CDR3 runs 17 residues. The CDR3 sequence is CASSLKRQFLTTGELFF. The CDR3 nucleotides are TGTGCCAGCAGCTTAAAGAGACAGTTCCTCACCACCGGGGAGCTGTTTTTT.

This CDR3 is CASSADRVGTQYF. DNA of the CDR3: TGTGCCAGCAGCGCGGACAGGGTGGGGACCCAGTACTTC. The V call is TRBV7-9, the J call TRBJ2-5; 8 bases line up with TRBD1. Germline V gene sequence: CDR1 SEHNR, CDR2 FQNEAQ (reference sequence). The CDR3 extends over 13 amino acids. The J segment lost 7 bases and the V segment lost 5 bases, leaving 6 bases of the junction unmatched. Using reference TRBV7-9 and TRBJ2-5 for the parts outside the CDR3, the full variable domain is DTGVSQNPRHKITKRGQNVTFRCDPISEHNRLYWYRQTLGQGPEFLTYFQNEAQLEKSRLLSDRFSAERPKGSFSTLEIQRTEQGDSAMYLCASSADRVGTQYFGPGTRLLVL.

This sequence joins TRBV6-2 or TRBV6-3 and TRBJ1-1, with 7 positions matching TRBD1. The CDR3 sequence is 16 residues long. The V gene end was trimmed by 0 bases and the J gene end by 3 bases; junction bases not matched to a gene: 7. Germline-derived CDR1 and CDR2 are MNHEY and SVGEGT. The CDR3 sequence is CASSYSLGQGDTEAFF. The CDR3, as DNA: TGTGCCAGCAGTTACTCTTTGGGGCAGGGGGACACTGAAGCTTTCTTT.

The V gene is TRBV5-5, the J gene TRBJ2-3, with a tentative D call TRBD1 (7 bases). The V end was cut by 4 bases, the J end by 4 bases, with 16 bases between. The germline V gene encodes CDR1 SGHKS and CDR2 YYEKEE (reference sequence). The CDR3 is made up of 15 amino acids. The CDR3 reads CASSPWTGGADTQYF. CDR3 nucleotide sequence: TGTGCCAGCAGCCCCTGGACAGGAGGGGCAGATACGCAGTATTTT.

The chain couples TRBV5-1 to TRBJ1-3; TRBD1 matches 7 bases. Losses at the gene ends were 4 bases for V and 4 bases for J; bases not matched to a gene: 5. The CDR3 is made up of 14 amino acids. CDR1 SGHRS and CDR2 YFSETQ come from the germline V gene. CDR3 region: CASSTGTAGNTIYF. CDR3 DNA: TGCGCCAGCAGCACGGGGACAGCCGGAAACACCATATATTTT.

The table lists this clone with a few counts. V and J are TRBV11-2 and TRBJ2-7, with 8 bases that match TRBD1. V lost 4 bases and J lost 1; bases outside the gene matches: 3. The CDR3 spans 14 residues. Germline V gene lookup returns CDR1 SGHAT and CDR2 FQNNGV. The CDR3 DNA reads as TGTGCCAGCAGCTCCCGGGACAGGTCCTACGAGCAGTACTTC. It is translated as CASSSRDRSYEQYF.

The CDR3 coding sequence is TGTGCCAGCAGTACGACAATAACCGGGGAGCTGTTTTTT. It specifies CASSTTITGELFF. The chain joins TRBV12-3 or TRBV12-4 to TRBJ2-2, with D unresolved. This CDR3 contains 13 residues. V dropped 5 bases and J dropped 5 bases, with 9 bases sitting between them.

The chain uses TRBV30 and TRBJ2-1, with D perhaps TRBD2 (5 bases). CDR1 is GTSNPN, CDR2 SVGIG, per germline (reference sequence). Trimming left V 4 bases short and J 9 bases short, with 22 bases between. This CDR3 has 15 amino acids. CDR3 sequence: CAWTQGNLRGGEQFF. As DNA, the CDR3 is TGTGCCTGGACCCAAGGGAATCTCCGCGGAGGTGAGCAGTTCTTC.

This clone was found a few times. The chain couples TRBV18 to TRBJ1-5; D not resolved. The ends were cut back, 5 bases at V and 2 bases at J, with 10 bases in the middle. This CDR3 region has 14 residues. Germline lookup yields CDR1 KGHSH and CDR2 LQKENI. The CDR3 DNA reads TGTGCCAGCTCATCCGGAGGAGGCAATCAGCCCCAGCATTTT. It encodes CASSSGGGNQPQHF.

A single count supports this clone. The gene calls are TRBV28 and TRBJ1-5, with D perhaps matching TRBD1 (6 bases). This CDR3 contains 15 residues. The germline V gene has CDR1 MDHEN and CDR2 SYDVKM. Trimming cost V 5 bases and J 6 bases, with 17 bases left between them. CDR3 sequence: CASSDVQGIGQPQHF. CDR3 bases: TGTGCCAGCAGTGACGTACAGGGAATCGGTCAGCCCCAGCATTTT. Using reference TRBV28 and TRBJ1-5 for the parts outside the CDR3, the full variable domain is DVKVTQSSRYLVKRTGEKVFLECVQDMDHENMFWYRQDPGLGLRLIYFSYDVKMKEKGDIPEGYSVSREKKERFSLILESASTNQTSMYLCASSDVQGIGQPQHFGDGTRLSIL.

This clone was seen only once. This rearrangement joins TRBV7-2 to TRBJ1-6; unclear D gene. The CDR3 consists of 17 residues. Trimming took off 2 bases at V and 5 bases at J, with 16 bases between the two ends. CDR1 and CDR2 (germline): SGHTA, FQGNSA. The CDR3 sequence: CASSLRGGSADNSPLHF. The CDR3 bases are TGTGCCAGCAGCTTACGCGGTGGGTCCGCTGATAATTCACCCCTCCACTTT. The variable domain in full, with the rest retrieved from reference TRBV7-2 and TRBJ1-6, is GAGVSQSPSNKVTEKGKDVELRCDPISGHTALYWYRQSLGQGLEFLIYFQGNSAPDKSGLPSDRFSAERTGGSVSTLTIQRTQQEDSAVYLCASSLRGGSADNSPLHFGNGTRLTVT.

The chain joins TRBV18 to TRBJ1-4; D is ambiguous. The germline V gene encodes CDR1 KGHSH and CDR2 LQKENI. The CDR3 contains 12 residues. V lost 8 bases and J 5 bases, leaving 9 bases between the germline ends. The CDR3 loop is CASRGINEKLFF. CDR3 DNA sequence: TGTGCCAGCAGAGGGATCAATGAAAAACTGTTTTTT.